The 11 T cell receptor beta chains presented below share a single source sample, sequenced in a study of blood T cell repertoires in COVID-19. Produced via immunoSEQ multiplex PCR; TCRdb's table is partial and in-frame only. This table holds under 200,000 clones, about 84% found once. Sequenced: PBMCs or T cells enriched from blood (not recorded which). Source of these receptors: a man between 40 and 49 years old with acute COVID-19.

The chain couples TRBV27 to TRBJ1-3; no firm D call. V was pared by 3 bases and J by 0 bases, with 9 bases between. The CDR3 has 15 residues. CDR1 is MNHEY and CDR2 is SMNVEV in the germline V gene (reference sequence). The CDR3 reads CASSFRWSSGNTIYF. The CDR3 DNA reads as TGTGCCAGCAGTTTTAGGTGGAGCTCTGGAAACACCATATATTTT.

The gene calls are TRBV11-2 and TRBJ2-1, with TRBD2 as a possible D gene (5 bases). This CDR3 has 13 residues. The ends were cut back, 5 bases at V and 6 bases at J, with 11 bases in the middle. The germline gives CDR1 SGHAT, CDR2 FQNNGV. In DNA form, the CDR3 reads TGTGCCAGCAGCCCGGAGGTGTTCAATGAGCAGTTCTTC. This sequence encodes CASSPEVFNEQFF.

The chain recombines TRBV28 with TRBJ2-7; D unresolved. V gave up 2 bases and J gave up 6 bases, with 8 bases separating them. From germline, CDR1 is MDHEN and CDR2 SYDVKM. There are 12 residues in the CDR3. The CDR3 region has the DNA TGTGCCAGCAGTTTAAGGAGCAGCGAGCAGTACTTC. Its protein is CASSLRSSEQYF.

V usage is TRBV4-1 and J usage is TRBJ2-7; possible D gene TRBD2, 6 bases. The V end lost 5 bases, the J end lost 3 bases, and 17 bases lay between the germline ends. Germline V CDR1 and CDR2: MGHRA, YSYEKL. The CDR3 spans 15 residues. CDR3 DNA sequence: TGCGCCAGCAGCTCCGGGGGAGAGAGGGGCTACGAGCAGTACTTC. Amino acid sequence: CASSSGGERGYEQYF.

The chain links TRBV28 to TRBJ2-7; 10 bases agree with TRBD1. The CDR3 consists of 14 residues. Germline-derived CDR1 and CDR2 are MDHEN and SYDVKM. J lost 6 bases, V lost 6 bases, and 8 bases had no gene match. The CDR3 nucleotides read TGTGCCAGCAGGTTTCCGGGACAGGGGAGCGAGCAGTACTTC. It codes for CASRFPGQGSEQYF.

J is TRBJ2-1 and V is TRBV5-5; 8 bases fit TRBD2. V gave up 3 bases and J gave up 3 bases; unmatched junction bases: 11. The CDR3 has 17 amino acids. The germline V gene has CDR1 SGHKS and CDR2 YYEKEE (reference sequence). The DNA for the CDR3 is TGTGCCAGCAGCTCCAAGGGAGCGGGAGTGGGCTACAATGAGCAGTTCTTC. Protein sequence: CASSSKGAGVGYNEQFF.

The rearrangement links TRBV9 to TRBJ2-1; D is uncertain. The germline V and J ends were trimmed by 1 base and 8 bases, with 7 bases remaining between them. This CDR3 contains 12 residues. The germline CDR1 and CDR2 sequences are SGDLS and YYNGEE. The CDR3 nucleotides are TGTGCCAGCAGCGTAAACCAGGATGAGCAGTTCTTC. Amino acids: CASSVNQDEQFF. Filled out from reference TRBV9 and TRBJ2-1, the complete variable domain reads DSGVTQTPKHLITATGQRVTLRCSPRSGDLSVYWYQQSLDQGLQFLIQYYNGEERAKGNILERFSAQQFPDLHSELNLSSLELGDSALYFCASSVNQDEQFFGPGTRLTVL.

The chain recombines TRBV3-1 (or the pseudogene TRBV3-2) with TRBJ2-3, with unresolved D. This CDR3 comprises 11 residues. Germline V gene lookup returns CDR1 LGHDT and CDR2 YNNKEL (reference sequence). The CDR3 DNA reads TGTGGCGCAACTAGCACAGATACGCAGTATTTT. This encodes CGATSTDTQYF.

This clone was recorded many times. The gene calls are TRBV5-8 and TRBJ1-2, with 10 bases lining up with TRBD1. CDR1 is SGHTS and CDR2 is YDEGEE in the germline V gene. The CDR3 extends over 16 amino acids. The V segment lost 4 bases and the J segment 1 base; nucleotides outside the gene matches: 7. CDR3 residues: CASSQRDRGFNYGYTF. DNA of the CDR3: TGTGCCAGCAGCCAACGGGACAGGGGATTTAACTATGGCTACACCTTC.

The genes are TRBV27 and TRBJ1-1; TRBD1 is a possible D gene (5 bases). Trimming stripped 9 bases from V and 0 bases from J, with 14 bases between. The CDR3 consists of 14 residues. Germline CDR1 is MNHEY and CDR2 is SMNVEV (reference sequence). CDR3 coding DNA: TGTGCCAGTGCCTTGAGACAGCTGAACACTGAAGCTTTCTTT. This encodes CASALRQLNTEAFF.

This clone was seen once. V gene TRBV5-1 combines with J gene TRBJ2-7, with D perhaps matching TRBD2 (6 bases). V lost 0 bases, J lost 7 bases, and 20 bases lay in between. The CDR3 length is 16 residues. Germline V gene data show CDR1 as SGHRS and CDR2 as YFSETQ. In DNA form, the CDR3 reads TGCGCCAGCAGCTTGGCCTTGGGAGGTCGGGGTCGGGAGCAGTACTTC. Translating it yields CASSLALGGRGREQYF.